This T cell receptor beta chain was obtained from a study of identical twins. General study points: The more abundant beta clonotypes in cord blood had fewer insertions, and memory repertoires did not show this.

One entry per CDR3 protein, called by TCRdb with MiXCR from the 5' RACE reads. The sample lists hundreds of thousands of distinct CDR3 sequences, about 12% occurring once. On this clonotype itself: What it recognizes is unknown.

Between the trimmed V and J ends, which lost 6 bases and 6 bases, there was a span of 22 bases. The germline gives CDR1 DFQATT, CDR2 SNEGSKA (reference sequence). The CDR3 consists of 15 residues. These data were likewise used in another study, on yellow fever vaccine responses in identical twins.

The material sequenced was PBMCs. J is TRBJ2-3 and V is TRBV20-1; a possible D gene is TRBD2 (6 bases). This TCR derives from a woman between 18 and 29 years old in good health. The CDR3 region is CSALAVGGDDDTQYF. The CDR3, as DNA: TGCAGTGCGTTAGCGGTCGGCGGGGATGATGATACGCAGTATTTT.